The subject of this entry is one T cell receptor (beta chain). What it binds is not known. This entry comes from a study of OX40 agonist ivuxolimab in advanced cancers. Findings and limits, study-wide: Not determined was the antigen specificity of the expanded peripheral T cells.

Using immunoSEQ multiplex PCR, the repertoire was profiled, and TCRdb retains in-frame clones only, with some absent. The sample has some 42,000 clones, over 80% seen once. The CDR3 runs 14 residues. Germline CDR1 is SNHLY and CDR2 is FYNNEI. V trimming: 4 bases; J trimming: 14 bases; junction bases outside the gene matches: 11. The chain links TRBV2 to TRBJ2-5; 12 bases map to TRBD2. The sample consisted of CD4+ or CD8+ T cells sorted from blood, taken in a trial of the OX40 agonist ivuxolimab. The origin of this receptor is an adult with an advanced solid tumor such as melanoma, head and neck, liver or kidney cancer. CDR3 amino acids: CASSATSGGQSCYF. CDR3 nucleotide sequence: TGTGCCAGCAGTGCCACTAGCGGGGGGCAGTCTTGTTACTTC.